The present entry profiles one T cell receptor beta chain with its context. Antigen specificity is unknown. This sample was taken from a study of T cell responses to AZD1222 COVID-19 vaccine. The method was immunoSEQ multiplex PCR; TCRdb's version includes in-frame clones alone and lacks a portion of them. Seen here are approximately 200,000 clones, just over 90% observed once, and the top ten hold around 3.5%. The study's findings and limits: Receipt of two AZD1222 doses was followed by a rise in Spike-specific TCR breadth and depth. White British donors predominated, females outnumbered males, and clonal diversity was possibly underestimated.

Germline assignment: CDR1 WNHNN and CDR2 SYGVQD (reference sequence). Trimming shortened V by 0 bases and J by 4 bases, and 10 bases separated the two germline ends. The CDR3 covers 15 residues. Sequencing was performed on peripheral blood, taken 28 days after the second AZD1222 dose. This chain links TRBV10-1 with TRBJ1-3, with D perhaps matching TRBD1 (6 bases). This receptor was identified in an adult who received the AZD1222 COVID-19 vaccine. The CDR3 nucleotides are TGCGCCAGCAGTGAGTCGAACAGGGTCGGAAACACCATATATTTT. Amino acids: CASSESNRVGNTIYF.